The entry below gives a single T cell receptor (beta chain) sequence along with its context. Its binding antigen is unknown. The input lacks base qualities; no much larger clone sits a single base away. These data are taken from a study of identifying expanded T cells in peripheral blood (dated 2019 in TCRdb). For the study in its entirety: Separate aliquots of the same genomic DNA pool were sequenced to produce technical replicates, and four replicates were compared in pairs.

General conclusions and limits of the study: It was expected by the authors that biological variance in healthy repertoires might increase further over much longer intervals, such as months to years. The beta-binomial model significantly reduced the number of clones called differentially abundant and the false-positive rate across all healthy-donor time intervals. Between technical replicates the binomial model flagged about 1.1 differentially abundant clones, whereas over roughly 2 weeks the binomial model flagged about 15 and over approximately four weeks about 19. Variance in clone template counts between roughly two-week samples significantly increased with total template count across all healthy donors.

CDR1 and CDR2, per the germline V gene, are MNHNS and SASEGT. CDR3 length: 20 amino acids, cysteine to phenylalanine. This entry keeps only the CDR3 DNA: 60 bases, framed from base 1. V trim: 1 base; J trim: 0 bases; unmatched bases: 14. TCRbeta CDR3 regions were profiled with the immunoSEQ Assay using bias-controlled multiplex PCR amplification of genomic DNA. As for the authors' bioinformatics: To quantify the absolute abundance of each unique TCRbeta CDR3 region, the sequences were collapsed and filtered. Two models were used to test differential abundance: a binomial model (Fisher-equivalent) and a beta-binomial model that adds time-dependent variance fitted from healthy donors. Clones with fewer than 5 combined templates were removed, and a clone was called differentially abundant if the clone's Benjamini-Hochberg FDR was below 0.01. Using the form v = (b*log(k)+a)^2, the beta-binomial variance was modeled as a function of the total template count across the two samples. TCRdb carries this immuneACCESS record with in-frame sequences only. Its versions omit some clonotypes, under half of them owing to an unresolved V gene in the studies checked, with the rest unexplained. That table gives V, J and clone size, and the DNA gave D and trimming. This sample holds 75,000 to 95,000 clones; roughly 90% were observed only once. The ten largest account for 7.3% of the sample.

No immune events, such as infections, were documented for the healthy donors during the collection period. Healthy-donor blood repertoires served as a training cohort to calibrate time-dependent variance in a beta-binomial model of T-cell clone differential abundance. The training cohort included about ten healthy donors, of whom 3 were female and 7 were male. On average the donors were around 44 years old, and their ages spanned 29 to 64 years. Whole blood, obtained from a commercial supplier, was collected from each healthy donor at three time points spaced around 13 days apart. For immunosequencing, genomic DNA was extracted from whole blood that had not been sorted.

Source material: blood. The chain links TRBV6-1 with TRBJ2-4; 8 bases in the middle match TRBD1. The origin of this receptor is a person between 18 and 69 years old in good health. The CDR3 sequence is CASSEGVAGGRLLAKNIQYF. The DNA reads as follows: TGTGCCAGCAGTGAAGGGGTAGCAGGGGGCCGACTCTTAGCCAAAAACATTCAGTACTTC.